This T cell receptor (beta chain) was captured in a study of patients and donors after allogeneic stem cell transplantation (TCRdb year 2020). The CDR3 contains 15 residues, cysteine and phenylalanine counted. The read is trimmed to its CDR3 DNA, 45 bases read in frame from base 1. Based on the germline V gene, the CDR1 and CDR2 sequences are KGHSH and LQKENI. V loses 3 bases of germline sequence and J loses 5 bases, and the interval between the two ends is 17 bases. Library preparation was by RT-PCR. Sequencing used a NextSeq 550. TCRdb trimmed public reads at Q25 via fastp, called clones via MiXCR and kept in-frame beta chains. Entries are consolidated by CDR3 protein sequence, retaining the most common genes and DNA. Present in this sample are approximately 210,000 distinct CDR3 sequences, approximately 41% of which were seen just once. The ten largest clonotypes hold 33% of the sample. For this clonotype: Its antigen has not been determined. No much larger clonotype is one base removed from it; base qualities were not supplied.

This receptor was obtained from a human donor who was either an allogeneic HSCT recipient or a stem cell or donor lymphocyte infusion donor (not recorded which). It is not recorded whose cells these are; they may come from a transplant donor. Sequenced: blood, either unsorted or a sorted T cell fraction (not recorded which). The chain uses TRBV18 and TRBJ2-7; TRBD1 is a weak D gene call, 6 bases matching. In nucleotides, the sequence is TGTGCCAGCTCACCCTTTGAGATAGCAGGGGACGAGCAGTACTTC. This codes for CASSPFEIAGDEQYF.